The 19 T cell receptor beta chains in this list originate from one sample, sequenced in a study of control samples from healthy donors and cancer patients. The method was immunoSEQ multiplex PCR; TCRdb's version includes in-frame clones alone and lacks a portion of them. The table has about 51,000 clones, under 90% seen once. Sequencing was carried out using blood. The receptors were gathered from a man aged 65-85 years in good health.

The chain links TRBV6-5 to TRBJ2-5; 10 bases align to TRBD1. The CDR3 is 15 residues long. CDR1 and CDR2 (germline): MNHEY, SVGAGI. Trimming cost V 4 bases and J 4 bases; bases outside gene matches: 6. Here the CDR3 reads CASSFSGTGVETQYF. The CDR3 nucleotides are TGTGCCAGCAGTTTCTCCGGGACAGGGGTAGAGACCCAGTACTTC.

The chain recombines TRBV19 with TRBJ2-7, with D maybe TRBD1 (5 bases). The V and J ends lost 1 base and 1 base respectively, with 14 bases between them. Germline lookup yields CDR1 LNHDA and CDR2 SQIVND (reference sequence). The CDR3 consists of 16 residues. CDR3 coding DNA: TGTGCCAGTAGTATAGCCCCCTTAGACAGTTCCTACGAGCAGTACTTC. Protein: CASSIAPLDSSYEQYF. Together with reference TRBV19 and TRBJ2-7, the CDR3 gives the full variable domain: DGGITQSPKYLFRKEGQNVTLSCEQNLNHDAMYWYRQDPGQGLRLIYYSQIVNDFQKGDIAEGYSVSREKKESFPLTVTSAQKNPTAFYLCASSIAPLDSSYEQYFGPGTRLTVT.

The chain is built from TRBV19 and TRBJ1-5, with a weak D call TRBD1 (5 bases). The CDR3 length is 13 residues. Germline V gene sequence: CDR1 LNHDA, CDR2 SQIVND (reference sequence). V dropped 6 bases and J dropped 5 bases, with 11 bases sitting between them. CDR3 DNA: TGTGCCAGTAGCGACAGACTTCATCAGCCCCAGCATTTT. It codes for CASSDRLHQPQHF.

The chain is built from TRBV28 and TRBJ1-1; the D gene is possibly TRBD1 (6 bases). Germline CDR1 reads MDHEN; CDR2 reads SYDVKM. CDR3 length equals 15 residues. V dropped 4 bases and J dropped 1 base, with 13 bases sitting between them. The CDR3 loop reads CASSSAGTTNTEAFF. For the CDR3, the DNA is TGTGCCAGCAGTTCTGCCGGGACAACGAACACTGAAGCTTTCTTT.

V usage is TRBV3-1 (or the pseudogene TRBV3-2) and J usage is TRBJ2-3, with no clear D. V lost 4 bases, J lost 2 bases, and 4 bases lay in between. This CDR3 comprises 12 residues. Germline V gene data show CDR1 as LGHDT and CDR2 as YNNKEL (reference sequence). CDR3 protein: CASSLHTDTQYF. As DNA, the CDR3 is TGTGCCAGCAGCCTACACACAGATACGCAGTATTTT.

This chain uses TRBV5-4 with TRBJ2-2; 8 nucleotides match TRBD2. After removal of 4 bases from V and 8 bases from J, the junction contained 7 bases not matched to a gene. Germline V gene data show CDR1 as SGHNT and CDR2 as YYREEE (reference sequence). The CDR3 spans 14 residues. CDR3 amino acids: CASSARGGRGELFF. The CDR3 DNA sequence: TGTGCCAGCAGCGCCCGGGGGGGACGGGGGGAGCTGTTTTTT.

This clone appeared once. The chain's CDR3 is CASSLGGARNTEAFF. For the CDR3, the DNA is TGTGCCAGCAGTTTAGGGGGGGCGAGGAACACTGAAGCTTTCTTT. The J gene is TRBJ1-1, the V gene TRBV28, with D perhaps TRBD1 (6 bases). V lost 2 bases, J lost 1 base, and 11 bases lay in between. CDR1 and CDR2 from the germline V gene are MDHEN and SYDVKM. The CDR3 sequence is 15 residues long.

For the CDR3, the DNA is TGCGCCAGCAGCTTGGCTGGGGTCAACAATGAGCAGTTCTTC. Protein: CASSLAGVNNEQFF. This chain connects TRBV5-1 to TRBJ2-1; D is ambiguous. V lost 0 bases to trimming and J lost 5 bases, with 9 bases between them. Per the germline V gene, CDR1 is SGHRS and CDR2 is YFSETQ. The CDR3 is 14 amino acids. Based on the CDR3 plus reference TRBV5-1 and TRBJ2-1, the full variable domain is KAGVTQTPRYLIKTRGQQVTLSCSPISGHRSVSWYQQTPGQGLQFLFEYFSETQRNKGNFPGRFSGRQFSNSRSEMNVSTLELGDSALYLCASSLAGVNNEQFFGPGTRLTVL.

J is TRBJ2-7 and V is TRBV15; tentative D call: TRBD2 (6 bases). Germline V gene lookup returns CDR1 LNHNV and CDR2 YYDKDF (reference sequence). The V end lost 1 base, the J end lost 7 bases, and 20 bases lay between the germline ends. The CDR3 is 16 amino acids. The CDR3 loop reads CATSRARRDPSGEQYF. As DNA, the CDR3 is TGTGCCACCAGCAGAGCGCGGAGGGATCCCTCGGGAGAGCAGTACTTC.

The chain links TRBV19 to TRBJ2-2; 10 bases align to TRBD1. The V and J ends lost 9 bases and 5 bases, in that order; junction bases with no gene match: 6. The germline CDR1 and CDR2 sequences are LNHDA and SQIVND (reference sequence). This CDR3 region has 14 residues. CDR3 region: CASLRDRGTGELFF. The CDR3 DNA is TGTGCCAGCCTCCGGGACAGGGGAACCGGGGAGCTGTTTTTT. Looking up the rest from reference TRBV19 and TRBJ2-2 gives the full variable domain: DGGITQSPKYLFRKEGQNVTLSCEQNLNHDAMYWYRQDPGQGLRLIYYSQIVNDFQKGDIAEGYSVSREKKESFPLTVTSAQKNPTAFYLCASLRDRGTGELFFGEGSRLTVL.

The V and J genes are TRBV27 and TRBJ2-2; D ambiguous. CDR1 and CDR2 (germline): MNHEY, SMNVEV (reference sequence). V was shortened by 3 bases and J by 3 bases, with 11 bases between the two germline ends. CDR3 length: 15 amino acids. CDR3: CASSLRGWDTGELFF. CDR3 sequence (DNA): TGTGCCAGCAGTTTGAGAGGTTGGGACACCGGGGAGCTGTTTTTT.

This sequence joins TRBV5-1 and TRBJ2-5; possibly TRBD1 for D (5 bases). V lost 0 bases, J lost 0 bases, and 9 bases lay in between. Per the germline V gene, CDR1 is SGHRS and CDR2 is YFSETQ. The CDR3 sequence is 15 residues long. CDR3 sequence (DNA): TGCGCCAGCAGCTTGGCCACGACAGACCAAGAGACCCAGTACTTC. This codes for CASSLATTDQETQYF.

In its sample, this clone was seen a few times. The J gene is TRBJ1-2, the V gene TRBV28, with a tentative D call TRBD1 (5 bases). Between the trimmed V and J ends, which lost 2 bases and 5 bases, there was a span of 9 bases. Germline CDR1 is MDHEN and CDR2 is SYDVKM. CDR3 length equals 13 residues. CDR3 in DNA: TGTGCCAGCAGTTTAACGGCAGGGTATGGCTACACCTTC. The encoded protein is CASSLTAGYGYTF.

The rearrangement links TRBV28 to TRBJ1-2, with 7 bases lining up with TRBD1. The V gene end was trimmed by 6 bases and the J gene end by 8 bases; junction bases not matched to a gene: 9. Germline loops: CDR1 MDHEN, CDR2 SYDVKM. The CDR3 loop spans 13 amino acids. CDR3 nucleotide sequence: TGTGCCAGCAGAGCTACAGGGGATCGAGGCTACACCTTC. Its translation is CASRATGDRGYTF.

The chain is built from TRBV19 and TRBJ2-7, with a possible D match to TRBD1 (6 bases). Trimming removed 5 bases from V and 4 bases from J, with 15 bases in between. Germline assignment: CDR1 LNHDA and CDR2 SQIVND (reference sequence). The CDR3 spans 14 residues. The CDR3 reads CASSSPGHSYEQYF. As DNA, the CDR3 is TGTGCCAGTAGTTCCCCGGGACACTCGTACGAGCAGTACTTC.

This clone has only a few counts. The chain links TRBV28 to TRBJ2-7; no definite D call. V was shortened by 6 bases and J by 0 bases, with 18 bases between the two germline ends. Germline CDR1 reads MDHEN; CDR2 reads SYDVKM. The CDR3 is 16 residues long. The CDR3 nucleotides are TGTGCCAGCAGCGGCGGTAGGATGAGGATCTCCTACGAGCAGTACTTC. This sequence encodes CASSGGRMRISYEQYF. Supplemented by reference TRBV28 and TRBJ2-7, the full variable domain reads DVKVTQSSRYLVKRTGEKVFLECVQDMDHENMFWYRQDPGLGLRLIYFSYDVKMKEKGDIPEGYSVSREKKERFSLILESASTNQTSMYLCASSGGRMRISYEQYFGPGTRLTVT.

The CDR3 nucleotides are TGTGCCATCAGTGATTGGACCCGCGGGACTGAAGCTTTCTTT. Translated, it gives CAISDWTRGTEAFF. The rearrangement links TRBV10-3 to TRBJ1-1; D is ambiguous. The CDR3 is 14 residues long. V lost 3 bases and J lost 5, with 13 bases in between. Per germline, CDR1 ENHRY and CDR2 SYGVKD.

The chain carries TRBV9 and TRBJ2-1, with 11 bases fitting TRBD2. V dropped 3 bases and J dropped 8; count of bases not matched to a gene: 1. The germline CDR1 and CDR2 sequences are SGDLS and YYNGEE. The CDR3 sequence is 13 residues long. The CDR3 sequence: CASSGGLADEQFF. Written as DNA, the CDR3 is TGTGCCAGCAGCGGGGGACTAGCGGATGAGCAGTTCTTC.

This rearrangement joins TRBV4-2 to TRBJ1-5; D gene ambiguous. Trimming stripped 0 bases from V and 7 bases from J, with 7 bases between. From germline, CDR1 is LGHNA and CDR2 YNFKEQ. This CDR3 has 13 residues. The CDR3 coding sequence is TGTGCCAGCAGCCAAGAGAGAGACCAGCCCCAGCATTTT. Residues: CASSQERDQPQHF.